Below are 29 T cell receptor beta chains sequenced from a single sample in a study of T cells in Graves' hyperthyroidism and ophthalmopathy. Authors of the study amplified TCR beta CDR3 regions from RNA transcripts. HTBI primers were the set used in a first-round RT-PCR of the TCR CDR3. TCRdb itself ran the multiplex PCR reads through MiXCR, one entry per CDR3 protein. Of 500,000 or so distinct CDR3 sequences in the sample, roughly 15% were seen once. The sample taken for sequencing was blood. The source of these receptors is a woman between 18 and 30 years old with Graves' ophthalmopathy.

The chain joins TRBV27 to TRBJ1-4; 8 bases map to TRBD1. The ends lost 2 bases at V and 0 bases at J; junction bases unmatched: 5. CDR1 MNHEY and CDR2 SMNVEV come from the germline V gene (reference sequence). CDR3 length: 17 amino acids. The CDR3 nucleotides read TGTGCCAGCAGTTTAGACCAGACAGGGGCAACTAATGAAAAACTGTTTTTT. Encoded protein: CASSLDQTGATNEKLFF.

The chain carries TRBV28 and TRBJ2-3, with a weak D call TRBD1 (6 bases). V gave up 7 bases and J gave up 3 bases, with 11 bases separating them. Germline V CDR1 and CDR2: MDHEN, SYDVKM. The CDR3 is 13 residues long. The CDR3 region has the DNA TGTGCCAGCACGGGACACACGACAGATACGCAGTATTTT. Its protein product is CASTGHTTDTQYF.

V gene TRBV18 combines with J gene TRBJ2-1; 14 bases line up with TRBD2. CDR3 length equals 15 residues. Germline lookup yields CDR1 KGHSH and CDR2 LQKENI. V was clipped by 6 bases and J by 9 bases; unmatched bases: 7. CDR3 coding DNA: TGTGCCAGCTCCCCCGGGACTAGCGGGGGAGCTGAGCAGTTCTTC. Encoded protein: CASSPGTSGGAEQFF.

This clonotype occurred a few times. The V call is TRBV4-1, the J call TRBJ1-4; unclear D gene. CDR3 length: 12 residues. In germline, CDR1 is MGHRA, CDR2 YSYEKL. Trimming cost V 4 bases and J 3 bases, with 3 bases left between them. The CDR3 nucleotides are TGCGCCAGCAGCCTTTCTAATGAAAAACTGTTTTTT. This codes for CASSLSNEKLFF.

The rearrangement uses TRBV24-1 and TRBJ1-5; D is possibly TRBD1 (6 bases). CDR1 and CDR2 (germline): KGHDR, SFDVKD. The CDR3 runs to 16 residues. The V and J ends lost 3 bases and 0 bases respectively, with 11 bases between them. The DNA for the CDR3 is TGTGCCACCAGTGATGGGGGGACACCTAGCAATCAGCCCCAGCATTTT. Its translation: CATSDGGTPSNQPQHF.

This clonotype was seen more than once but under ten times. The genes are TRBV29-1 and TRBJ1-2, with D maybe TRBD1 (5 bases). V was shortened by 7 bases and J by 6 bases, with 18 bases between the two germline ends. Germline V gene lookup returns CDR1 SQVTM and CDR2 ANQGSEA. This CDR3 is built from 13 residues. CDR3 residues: CSAEAGEVDGYTF. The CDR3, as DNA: TGCAGCGCCGAGGCGGGGGAGGTAGATGGCTACACCTTC.

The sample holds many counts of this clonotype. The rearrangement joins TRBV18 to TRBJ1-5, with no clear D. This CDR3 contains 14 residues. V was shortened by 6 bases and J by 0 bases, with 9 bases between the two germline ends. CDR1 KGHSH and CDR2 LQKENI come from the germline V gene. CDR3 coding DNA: TGTGCCAGCTCGGGGAAGAATAGCAATCAGCCCCAGCATTTT. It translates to CASSGKNSNQPQHF.

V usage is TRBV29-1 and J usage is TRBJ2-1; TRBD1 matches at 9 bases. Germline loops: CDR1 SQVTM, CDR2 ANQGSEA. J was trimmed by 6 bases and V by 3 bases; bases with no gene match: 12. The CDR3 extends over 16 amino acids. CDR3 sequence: CSVDYAPGQGSNEQFF. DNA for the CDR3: TGCAGCGTTGATTACGCGCCGGGACAGGGTTCCAATGAGCAGTTCTTC.

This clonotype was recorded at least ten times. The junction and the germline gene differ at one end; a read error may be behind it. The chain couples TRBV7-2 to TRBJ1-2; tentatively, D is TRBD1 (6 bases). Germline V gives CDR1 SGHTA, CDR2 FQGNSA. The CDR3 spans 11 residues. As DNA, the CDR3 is TGTGCCAGCAGCTTGGACAGCAATCAGGCCTTC. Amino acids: CASSLDSNQAF.

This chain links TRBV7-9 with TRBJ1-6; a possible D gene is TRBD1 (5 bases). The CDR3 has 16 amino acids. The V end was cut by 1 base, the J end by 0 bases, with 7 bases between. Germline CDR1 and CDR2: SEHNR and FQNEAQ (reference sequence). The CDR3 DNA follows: TGTGCCAGCAGCTTAGAACAGGTCTCCTATAATTCACCCCTCCACTTT. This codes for CASSLEQVSYNSPLHF.

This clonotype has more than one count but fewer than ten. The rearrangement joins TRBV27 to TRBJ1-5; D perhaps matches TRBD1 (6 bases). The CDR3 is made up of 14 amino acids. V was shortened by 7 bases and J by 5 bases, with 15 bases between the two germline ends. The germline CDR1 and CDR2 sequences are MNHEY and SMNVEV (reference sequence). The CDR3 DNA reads TGTGCCAGCAAAGCGAACAGGGCCGATCAGCCCCAGCATTTT. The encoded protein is CASKANRADQPQHF.

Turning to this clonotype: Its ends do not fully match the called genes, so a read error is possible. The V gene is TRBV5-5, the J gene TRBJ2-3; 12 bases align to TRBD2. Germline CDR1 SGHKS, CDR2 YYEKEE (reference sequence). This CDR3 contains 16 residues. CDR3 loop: CASGSGTSGPTDTQYF. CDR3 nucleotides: TGCGCCAGCGGCTCTGGGACTAGCGGGCCCACAGATACGCAGTATTTT.

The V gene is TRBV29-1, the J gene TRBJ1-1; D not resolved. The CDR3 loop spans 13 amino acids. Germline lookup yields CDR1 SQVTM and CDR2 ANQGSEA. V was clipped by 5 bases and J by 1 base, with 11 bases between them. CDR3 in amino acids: CSVNGPENTEAFF. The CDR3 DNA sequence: TGCAGCGTTAATGGACCCGAGAACACTGAAGCTTTCTTT.

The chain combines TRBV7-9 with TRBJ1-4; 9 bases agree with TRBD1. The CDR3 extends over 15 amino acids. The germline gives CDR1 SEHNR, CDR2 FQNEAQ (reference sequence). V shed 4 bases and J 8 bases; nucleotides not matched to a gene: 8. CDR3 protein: CASSSRDRVKEKLFF. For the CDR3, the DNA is TGTGCCAGCAGCTCACGGGACAGGGTAAAAGAAAAACTGTTTTTT.

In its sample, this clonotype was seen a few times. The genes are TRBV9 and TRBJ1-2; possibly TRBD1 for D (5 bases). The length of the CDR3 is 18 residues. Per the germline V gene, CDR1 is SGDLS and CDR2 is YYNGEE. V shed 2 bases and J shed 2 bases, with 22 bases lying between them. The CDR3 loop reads CASSVQPGGGDPNYGYTF. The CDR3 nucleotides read TGTGCCAGCAGCGTCCAACCAGGAGGAGGGGACCCAAACTATGGCTACACCTTC. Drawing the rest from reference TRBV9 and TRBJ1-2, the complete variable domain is DSGVTQTPKHLITATGQRVTLRCSPRSGDLSVYWYQQSLDQGLQFLIQYYNGEERAKGNILERFSAQQFPDLHSELNLSSLELGDSALYFCASSVQPGGGDPNYGYTFGSGTRLTVV.

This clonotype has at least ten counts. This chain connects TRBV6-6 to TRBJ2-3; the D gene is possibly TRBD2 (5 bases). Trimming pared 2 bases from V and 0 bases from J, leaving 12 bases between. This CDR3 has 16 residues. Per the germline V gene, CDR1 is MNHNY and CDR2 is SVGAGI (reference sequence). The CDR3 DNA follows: TGTGCCAGCAGTTACCGGTTGAGAGGGAGCACAGATACGCAGTATTTT. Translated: CASSYRLRGSTDTQYF.

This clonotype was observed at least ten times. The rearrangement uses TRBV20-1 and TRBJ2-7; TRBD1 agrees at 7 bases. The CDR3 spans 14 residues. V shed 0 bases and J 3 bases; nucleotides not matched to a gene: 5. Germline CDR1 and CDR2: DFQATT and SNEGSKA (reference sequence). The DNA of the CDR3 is TGCAGTGCTAGAGATCTGGGACAGATCTACGAGCAGTACTTC. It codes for CSARDLGQIYEQYF.

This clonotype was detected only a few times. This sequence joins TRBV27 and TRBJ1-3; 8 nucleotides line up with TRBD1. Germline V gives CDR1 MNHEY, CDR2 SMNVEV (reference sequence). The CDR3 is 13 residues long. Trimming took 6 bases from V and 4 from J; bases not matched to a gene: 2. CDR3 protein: CASSWDRGNTIYF. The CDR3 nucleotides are TGTGCCAGCAGCTGGGACAGGGGAAACACCATATATTTT.

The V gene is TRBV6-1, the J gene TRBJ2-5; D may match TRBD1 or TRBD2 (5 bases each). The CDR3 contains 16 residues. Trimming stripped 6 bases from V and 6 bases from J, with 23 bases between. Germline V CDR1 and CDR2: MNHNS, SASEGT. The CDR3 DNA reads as TGTGCCAGCAGCCGCGGCGGGCGACGAGGGGATCAGACCCAGTACTTC. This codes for CASSRGGRRGDQTQYF.

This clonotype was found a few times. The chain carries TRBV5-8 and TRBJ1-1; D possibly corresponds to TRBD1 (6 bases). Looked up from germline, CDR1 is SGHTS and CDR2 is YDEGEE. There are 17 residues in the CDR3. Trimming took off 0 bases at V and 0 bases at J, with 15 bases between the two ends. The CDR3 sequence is CASSLVRGWDMNTEAFF. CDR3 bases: TGTGCCAGCAGCTTGGTTCGGGGATGGGACATGAACACTGAAGCTTTCTTT. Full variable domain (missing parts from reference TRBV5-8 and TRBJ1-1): EAGVTQSPTHLIKTRGQQATLRCSPISGHTSVYWYQQALGLGLQFLLWYDEGEERNRGNFPPRFSGRQFPNYSSELNVNALELEDSALYLCASSLVRGWDMNTEAFFGQGTRLTVV.

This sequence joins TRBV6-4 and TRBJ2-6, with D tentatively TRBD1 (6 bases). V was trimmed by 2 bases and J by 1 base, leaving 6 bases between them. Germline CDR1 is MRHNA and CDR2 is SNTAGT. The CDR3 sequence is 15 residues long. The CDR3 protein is CASSDRGSGANVLTF. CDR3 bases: TGTGCCAGCAGTGACAGGGGGTCTGGGGCCAACGTCCTGACTTTC.

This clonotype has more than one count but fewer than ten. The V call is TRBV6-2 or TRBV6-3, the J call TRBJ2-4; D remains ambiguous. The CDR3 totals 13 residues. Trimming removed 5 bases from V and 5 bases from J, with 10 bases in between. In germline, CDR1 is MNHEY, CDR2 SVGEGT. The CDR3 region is CASSLNGENIQYF. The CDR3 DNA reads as TGTGCCAGCAGTCTTAATGGGGAAAACATTCAGTACTTC.

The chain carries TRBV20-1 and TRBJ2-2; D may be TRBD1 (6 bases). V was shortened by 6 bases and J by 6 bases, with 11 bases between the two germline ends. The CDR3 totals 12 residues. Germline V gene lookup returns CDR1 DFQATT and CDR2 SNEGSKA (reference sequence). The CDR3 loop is CSAPKGAGELFF. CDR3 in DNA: TGCAGTGCCCCTAAGGGGGCCGGGGAGCTGTTTTTT.

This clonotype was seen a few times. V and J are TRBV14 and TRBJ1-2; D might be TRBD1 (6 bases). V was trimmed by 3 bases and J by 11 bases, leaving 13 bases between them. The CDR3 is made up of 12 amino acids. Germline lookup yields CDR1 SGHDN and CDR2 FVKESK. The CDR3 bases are TGTGCCAGCAGCCACGGACAGTTTAAGTACACCTTC. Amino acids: CASSHGQFKYTF. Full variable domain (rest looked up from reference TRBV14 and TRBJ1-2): EAGVTQFPSHSVIEKGQTVTLRCDPISGHDNLYWYRRVMGKEIKFLLHFVKESKQDESGMPNNRFLAERTGGTYSTLKVQPAELEDSGVYFCASSHGQFKYTFGSGTRLTVV.

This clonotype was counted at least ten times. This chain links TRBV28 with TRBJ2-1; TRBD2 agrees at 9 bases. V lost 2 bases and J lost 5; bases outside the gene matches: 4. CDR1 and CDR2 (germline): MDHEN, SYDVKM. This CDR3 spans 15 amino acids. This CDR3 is CASSLGAGGNNEQFF. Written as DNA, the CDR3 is TGTGCCAGCAGTTTAGGGGCGGGAGGGAACAATGAGCAGTTCTTC.

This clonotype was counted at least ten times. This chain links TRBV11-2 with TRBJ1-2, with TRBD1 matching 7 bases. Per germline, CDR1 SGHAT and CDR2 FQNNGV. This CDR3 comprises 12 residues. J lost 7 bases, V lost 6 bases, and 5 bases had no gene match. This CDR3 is CASSMTGTGYTF. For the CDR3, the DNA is TGTGCCAGCAGTATGACAGGGACTGGCTACACCTTC.

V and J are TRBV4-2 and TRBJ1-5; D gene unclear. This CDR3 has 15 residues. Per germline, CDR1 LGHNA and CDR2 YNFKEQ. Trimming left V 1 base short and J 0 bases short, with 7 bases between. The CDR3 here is CASSQATISNQPQHF. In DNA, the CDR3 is TGTGCCAGCAGCCAAGCTACAATTAGCAATCAGCCCCAGCATTTT.

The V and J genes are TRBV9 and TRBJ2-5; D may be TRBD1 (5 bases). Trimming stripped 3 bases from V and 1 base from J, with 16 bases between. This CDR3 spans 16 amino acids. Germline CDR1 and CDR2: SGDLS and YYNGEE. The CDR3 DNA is TGTGCCAGCAGCGCCGGAGAAGGGGTCGGCCAAGAGACCCAGTACTTC. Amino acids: CASSAGEGVGQETQYF.

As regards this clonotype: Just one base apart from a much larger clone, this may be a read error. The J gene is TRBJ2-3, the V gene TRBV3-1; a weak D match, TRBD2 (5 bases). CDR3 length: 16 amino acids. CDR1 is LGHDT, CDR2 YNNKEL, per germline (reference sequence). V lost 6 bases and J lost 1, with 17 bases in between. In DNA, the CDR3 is TGTGCCAGCAGTCCCACCCTCCGGCGGGGCACAGATACGCAGTATTTT. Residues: CASSPTLRRGTDTQYF.